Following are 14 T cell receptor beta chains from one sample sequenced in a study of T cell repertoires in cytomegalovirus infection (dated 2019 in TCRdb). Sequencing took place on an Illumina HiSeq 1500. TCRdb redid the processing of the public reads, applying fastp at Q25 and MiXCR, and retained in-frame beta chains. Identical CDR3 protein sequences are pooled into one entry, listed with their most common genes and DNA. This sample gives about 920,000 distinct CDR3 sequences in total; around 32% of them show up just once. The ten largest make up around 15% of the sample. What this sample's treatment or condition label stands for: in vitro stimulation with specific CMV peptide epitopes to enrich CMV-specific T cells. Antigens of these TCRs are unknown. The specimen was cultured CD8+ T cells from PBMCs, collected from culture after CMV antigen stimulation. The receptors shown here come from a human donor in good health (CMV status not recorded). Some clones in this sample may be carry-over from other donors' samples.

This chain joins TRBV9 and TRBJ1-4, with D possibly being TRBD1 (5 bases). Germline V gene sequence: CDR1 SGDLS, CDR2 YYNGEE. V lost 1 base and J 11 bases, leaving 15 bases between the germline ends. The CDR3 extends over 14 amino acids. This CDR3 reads CASSVRDSRGKLFF. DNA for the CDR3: TGTGCCAGCAGCGTAAGGGACTCACGAGGGAAACTGTTTTTT.

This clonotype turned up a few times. CDR3 loop: CASSYPRSRDRETGNTIYF. CDR3 DNA sequence: TGTGCCAGCAGCTACCCTAGGTCACGGGACAGGGAAACGGGAAACACCATATATTTT. This chain joins TRBV2 and TRBJ1-3, with 9 bases identical to TRBD1. Germline lookup yields CDR1 SNHLY and CDR2 FYNNEI. This CDR3 has 19 amino acids. V shed 6 bases and J 4 bases; nucleotides not matched to a gene: 19.

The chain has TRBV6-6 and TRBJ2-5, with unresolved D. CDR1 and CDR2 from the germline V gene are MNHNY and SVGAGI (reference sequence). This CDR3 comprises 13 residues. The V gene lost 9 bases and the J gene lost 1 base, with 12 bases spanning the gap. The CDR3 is CASQALTQETQYF. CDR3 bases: TGTGCCAGTCAAGCACTTACCCAAGAGACCCAGTACTTC.

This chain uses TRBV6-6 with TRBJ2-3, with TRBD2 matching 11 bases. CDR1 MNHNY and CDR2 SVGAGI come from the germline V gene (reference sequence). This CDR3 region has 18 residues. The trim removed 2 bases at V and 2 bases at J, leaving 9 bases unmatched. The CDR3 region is CASSYDWLAGGHTDTQYF. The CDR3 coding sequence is TGTGCCAGCAGTTACGATTGGCTAGCGGGGGGACACACAGATACGCAGTATTTT.

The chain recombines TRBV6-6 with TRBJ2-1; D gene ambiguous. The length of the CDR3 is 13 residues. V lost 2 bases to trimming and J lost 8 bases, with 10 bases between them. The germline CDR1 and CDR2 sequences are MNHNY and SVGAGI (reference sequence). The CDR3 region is CASSYPKLDEQFF. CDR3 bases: TGTGCCAGCAGTTACCCGAAGTTGGATGAGCAGTTCTTC.

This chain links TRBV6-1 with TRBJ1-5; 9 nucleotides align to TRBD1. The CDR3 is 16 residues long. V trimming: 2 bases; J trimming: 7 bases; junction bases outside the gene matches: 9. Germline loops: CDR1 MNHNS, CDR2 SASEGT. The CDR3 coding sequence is TGTGCCAGCAGTGAATTCGCGGGGACAGGGAGGCAGCCCCAGCATTTT. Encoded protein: CASSEFAGTGRQPQHF.

The CDR3 DNA follows: TGTGCCAGCAGTGCTTATGGGACGGAGAACACTGAAGCTTTCTTT. Protein: CASSAYGTENTEAFF. The rearrangement uses TRBV6-4 and TRBJ1-1; a weak D match, TRBD1 (5 bases). From germline, CDR1 is MRHNA and CDR2 SNTAGT. The CDR3 is made up of 15 amino acids. V was pared by 4 bases and J by 1 base, with 13 bases between.

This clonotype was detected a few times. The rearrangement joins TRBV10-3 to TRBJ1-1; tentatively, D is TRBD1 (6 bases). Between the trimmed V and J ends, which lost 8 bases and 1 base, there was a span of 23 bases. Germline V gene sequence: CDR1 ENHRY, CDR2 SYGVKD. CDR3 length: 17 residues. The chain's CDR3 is CAILISETGGANTEAFF. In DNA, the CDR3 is TGTGCCATCTTAATTTCCGAAACTGGGGGGGCGAACACTGAAGCTTTCTTT.

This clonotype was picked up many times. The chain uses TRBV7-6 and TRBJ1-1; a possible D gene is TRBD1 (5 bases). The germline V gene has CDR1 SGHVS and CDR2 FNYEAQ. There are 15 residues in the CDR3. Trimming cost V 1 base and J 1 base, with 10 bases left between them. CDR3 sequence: CASSLERGTNTEAFF. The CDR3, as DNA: TGTGCCAGCAGCTTAGAGAGAGGGACGAACACTGAAGCTTTCTTT. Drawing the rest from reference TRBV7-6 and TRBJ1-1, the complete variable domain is GAGVSQSPRYKVTKRGQDVALRCDPISGHVSLYWYRQALGQGPEFLTYFNYEAQQDKSGLPNDRFSAERPEGSISTLTIQRTEQRDSAMYRCASSLERGTNTEAFFGQGTRLTVV.

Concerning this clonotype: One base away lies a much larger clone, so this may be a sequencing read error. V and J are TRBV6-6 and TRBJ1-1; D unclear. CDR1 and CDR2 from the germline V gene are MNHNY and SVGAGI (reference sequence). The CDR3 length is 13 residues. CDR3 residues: CTSSYSANTEAFF. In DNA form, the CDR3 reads TGTACCAGCAGTTACTCAGCGAACACTGAAGCTTTCTTT.

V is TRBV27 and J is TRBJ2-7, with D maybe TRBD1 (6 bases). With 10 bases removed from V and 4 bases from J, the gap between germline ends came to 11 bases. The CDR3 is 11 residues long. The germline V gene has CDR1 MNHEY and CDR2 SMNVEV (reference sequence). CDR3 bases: TGTGCCAACACCCAGGGGTACGAGCAGTACTTC. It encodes CANTQGYEQYF.

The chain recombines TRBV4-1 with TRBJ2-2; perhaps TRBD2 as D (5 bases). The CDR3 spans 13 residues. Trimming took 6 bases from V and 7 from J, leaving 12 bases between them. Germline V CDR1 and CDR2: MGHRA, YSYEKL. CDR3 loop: CASSQRGNGELFF. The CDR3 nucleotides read TGCGCCAGCAGTCAACGAGGGAACGGGGAGCTGTTTTTT.

The CDR3 DNA follows: TGTGCCAGCAGCCCTCACCCGGACAGCCTATCTGAAGCTTTCTTT. Residues: CASSPHPDSLSEAFF. This rearrangement joins TRBV7-9 to TRBJ1-1; the D gene is possibly TRBD1 (6 bases). V lost 5 bases to trimming and J lost 6 bases, with 19 bases between them. CDR1 SEHNR and CDR2 FQNEAQ come from the germline V gene (reference sequence). The CDR3 length is 15 residues.

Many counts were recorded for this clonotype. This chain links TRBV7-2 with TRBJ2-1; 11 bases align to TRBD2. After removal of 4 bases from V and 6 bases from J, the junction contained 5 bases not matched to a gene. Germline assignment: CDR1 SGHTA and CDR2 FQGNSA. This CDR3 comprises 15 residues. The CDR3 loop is CASSSLAGVPNEQFF. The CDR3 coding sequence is TGTGCCAGCAGCTCACTAGCGGGGGTCCCCAATGAGCAGTTCTTC.